The 21 T cell receptor beta chains presented below share a single source sample, sequenced in a study of T cells in Graves' hyperthyroidism and ophthalmopathy. TCR beta CDR3 sequences were amplified from RNA transcripts. TCR CDR3 regions were first amplified by RT-PCR with HTBI primers. Via MiXCR, TCRdb re-called the multiplex PCR reads, giving one row per CDR3 protein. Among a few hundred thousand distinct CDR3 sequences listed, 19% were seen once. The sequenced material came from blood. Receptors originate from a woman younger than 30 with Graves' hyperthyroidism.

The V call is TRBV7-8, the J call TRBJ1-1, with 7 bases that match TRBD1. With V trimmed by 3 bases and J by 5 bases, 6 bases remained unmatched. Per germline, CDR1 SGHVS and CDR2 FQNEAQ. The CDR3 is 14 residues long. This chain's CDR3 is CASSLISGGTEAFF. CDR3 DNA: TGTGCCAGCAGCTTGATCTCAGGGGGGACTGAAGCTTTCTTT.

In this sample, this clonotype turned up many times. V gene TRBV6-1 combines with J gene TRBJ1-2; no reliable D call. Looked up from germline, CDR1 is MNHNS and CDR2 is SASEGT. Trimming cost V 8 bases and J 4 bases, with 11 bases left between them. The CDR3 contains 12 residues. The CDR3 reads CASGRTAYGYTF. CDR3 sequence (DNA): TGTGCCAGCGGGAGAACCGCCTATGGCTACACCTTC.

This clonotype was found many times. The chain combines TRBV12-3 or TRBV12-4 with TRBJ2-4; 9 bases align to TRBD1. Trimming removed 6 bases from V and 6 bases from J; junction bases left unmatched: 3. The CDR3 length is 13 residues. The CDR3 nucleotides are TGTGCCAGCAGCCGGGGACAGGGAAACATTCAGTACTTC. This sequence encodes CASSRGQGNIQYF.

In this sample, this clonotype turned up many times. The rearrangement links TRBV24-1 to TRBJ2-2, with 7 bases identical to TRBD1. CDR1 is KGHDR and CDR2 is SFDVKD in the germline V gene. CDR3 length: 17 residues. V was pared by 4 bases and J by 0 bases, with 7 bases of the junction left unmatched. The DNA for the CDR3 is TGTGCCACCAGTGAACAAGACAGGGCTACGAACACCGGGGAGCTGTTTTTT. Residues: CATSEQDRATNTGELFF.

This clonotype was recorded many times. This sequence joins TRBV20-1 and TRBJ2-2; 13 bases agree with TRBD2. Germline assignment: CDR1 DFQATT and CDR2 SNEGSKA (reference sequence). Trimming cost V 6 bases and J 5 bases; bases outside gene matches: 9. The CDR3 runs to 16 residues. The CDR3 coding sequence is TGCAGTGCCCTCCTTCCGACTAGCGGGGGGACCGGGGAGCTGTTTTTT. This translates into CSALLPTSGGTGELFF.

Many counts were recorded for this clonotype. The chain joins TRBV2 to TRBJ1-1, with a tentative D call TRBD1 (5 bases). Germline V gene data show CDR1 as SNHLY and CDR2 as FYNNEI. CDR3 length equals 15 residues. V was shortened by 8 bases and J by 5 bases, with 21 bases between the two germline ends. This chain's CDR3 is CASAGQGRAATEAFF. The DNA for the CDR3 is TGTGCCAGCGCCGGGCAGGGAAGAGCGGCGACTGAAGCTTTCTTT.

This clonotype has a count of ten or more. The J gene is TRBJ2-7, the V gene TRBV28; D is unclear. The germline CDR1 and CDR2 sequences are MDHEN and SYDVKM. The CDR3 loop spans 12 amino acids. V lost 5 bases, J lost 9 bases, and 14 bases lay in between. The CDR3 bases are TGTGCCAGCAGTATGATTCGGTCCGGGCAGTACTTC. It is translated as CASSMIRSGQYF.

V usage is TRBV30 and J usage is TRBJ1-2; a weak D match, TRBD1 (6 bases). Trimming took off 5 bases at V and 2 bases at J, with 15 bases between the two ends. This CDR3 has 14 amino acids. Germline V gene data show CDR1 as GTSNPN and CDR2 as SVGIG (reference sequence). The chain's CDR3 is CAWAFGGLNYGYTF. CDR3 nucleotide sequence: TGTGCCTGGGCCTTCGGGGGCCTAAACTATGGCTACACCTTC.

V is TRBV7-3 and J is TRBJ2-6; 9 positions agree with TRBD1. The V segment lost 0 bases and the J segment 3 bases; nucleotides outside the gene matches: 6. The germline V gene encodes CDR1 SGHTA and CDR2 FQGTGA. The CDR3 is made up of 18 amino acids. CDR3 amino acids: CASSLTVGTGFGANVLTF. CDR3 DNA sequence: TGTGCCAGCAGCTTAACGGTGGGGACAGGGTTTGGGGCCAACGTCCTGACTTTC. The whole variable domain, filled in from reference TRBV7-3 and TRBJ2-6, reads GAGVSQTPSNKVTEKGKYVELRCDPISGHTALYWYRQSLGQGPEFLIYFQGTGAADDSGLPNDRFFAVRPEGSVSTLKIQRTERGDSAVYLCASSLTVGTGFGANVLTFGAGSRLTVL.

The CDR3 DNA follows: TGCGCCAGCAGCCAAGTATTGCGGACCACAAGCGGCGCCGGGGAGCTGTTTTTT. Amino acid sequence: CASSQVLRTTSGAGELFF. The V call is TRBV4-1, the J call TRBJ2-2, with D perhaps matching TRBD2 (5 bases). V was clipped by 1 base and J by 6 bases, with 21 bases between them. Per germline, CDR1 MGHRA and CDR2 YSYEKL. The CDR3 is 18 amino acids.

CDR3 sequence: CASSMDPDQPQHF. CDR3 DNA: TGTGCCAGCAGCATGGACCCCGATCAGCCCCAGCATTTT. The chain uses TRBV5-5 and TRBJ1-5; no definite D call. V dropped 4 bases and J dropped 5 bases, with 10 bases sitting between them. Germline V gives CDR1 SGHKS, CDR2 YYEKEE (reference sequence). This CDR3 has 13 residues.

Notes on this clonotype: A read error may be the cause here, since a much bigger clone is one base away. Because the CDR3 is missing its conserved closing phenylalanine or tryptophan, this is likely a read error. The chain combines TRBV7-8 with TRBJ2-6, with D tentatively TRBD1 (5 bases). Trimming took 5 bases from V and 2 from J, leaving 7 bases between them. Germline V gene sequence: CDR1 SGHVS, CDR2 FQNEAQ. The CDR3 spans 14 residues. The CDR3 is CASSVDTGANVLTV. For the CDR3, the DNA is TGTGCCAGCAGCGTGGACACTGGGGCCAACGTCCTGACTGTC.

This rearrangement joins TRBV18 to TRBJ1-2; TRBD1 is a possible D gene (5 bases). V was cut by 3 bases and J by 8 bases, with 10 bases left in between. Germline V gives CDR1 KGHSH, CDR2 LQKENI. This CDR3 contains 12 residues. CDR3 sequence reads: CASSPPGGGYTF. CDR3 in DNA: TGTGCCAGCTCACCCCCGGGGGGGGGCTACACCTTC.

This clonotype was seen a handful of times. This rearrangement joins TRBV20-1 to TRBJ2-7; a possible D gene is TRBD1 (6 bases). Germline CDR1 is DFQATT and CDR2 is SNEGSKA (reference sequence). This CDR3 has 15 amino acids. V was cut by 3 bases and J by 3 bases, with 18 bases left in between. Here the CDR3 reads CSASLGQILNYEQYF. In DNA, the CDR3 is TGCAGTGCTAGTTTAGGACAGATCTTAAACTACGAGCAGTACTTC.

The chain has TRBV4-1 and TRBJ2-2, with D hard to call. CDR3 length: 16 amino acids. CDR1 MGHRA and CDR2 YSYEKL come from the germline V gene. Trimming cost V 0 bases and J 2 bases, with 10 bases left between them. In DNA form, the CDR3 reads TGCGCCAGCAGCCAAGATCCCTTGACCAACACCGGGGAGCTGTTTTTT. Encoded protein: CASSQDPLTNTGELFF.

The table lists this clonotype with many counts. This chain links TRBV18 with TRBJ1-1; unclear D gene. This CDR3 is 15 amino acids long. V gave up 3 bases and J gave up 0 bases, with 11 bases separating them. CDR1 is KGHSH and CDR2 is LQKENI in the germline V gene. The CDR3 bases are TGTGCCAGCTCACCCATCACAGAAATGAACACTGAAGCTTTCTTT. It yields the protein CASSPITEMNTEAFF.

With regard to this clonotype: The CDR3 ends on some other residue instead of the conserved phenylalanine or tryptophan, so this is likely a read error. This chain connects TRBV24-1 to TRBJ1-2, with 7 bases identical to TRBD1. V shed 4 bases and J 1 base; nucleotides not matched to a gene: 8. Looked up from germline, CDR1 is KGHDR and CDR2 is SFDVKD. This CDR3 has 16 amino acids. CDR3 region: CATSDLKGASNYGYTY. In DNA form, the CDR3 reads TGTGCCACCAGTGACTTGAAGGGGGCGAGTAACTATGGCTACACCTAC.

This clonotype showed up many times. The V call is TRBV12-3 or TRBV12-4, the J call TRBJ2-7; D assignment may be TRBD1 or TRBD2 (6 bases each). The CDR3 is 15 residues long. The V gene lost 3 bases and the J gene lost 6 bases, with 18 bases spanning the gap. CDR3 region: CASSFGGSSSCEQYF. DNA for the CDR3: TGTGCCAGCAGTTTCGGGGGCTCCTCCAGTTGCGAGCAGTACTTC.

This clonotype was detected ten times or more. CDR3 DNA: TGTGCCAGCAGTTACGGTTTGGGACCGGAAGCTAACTATGGCTACACCTTC. Its protein is CASSYGLGPEANYGYTF. The chain carries TRBV6-5 and TRBJ1-2; D is possibly TRBD1 (5 bases). This CDR3 spans 17 amino acids. Germline CDR1 MNHEY, CDR2 SVGAGI. The V and J ends lost 2 bases and 0 bases respectively, with 16 bases between them.

This clonotype was detected only a few times. The chain uses TRBV4-2 and TRBJ2-2, with a weak D call TRBD2 (6 bases). Per germline, CDR1 LGHNA and CDR2 YNFKEQ. The CDR3 extends over 14 amino acids. Trimming removed 1 base from V and 3 bases from J, with 6 bases in between. The CDR3 sequence: CASSQAGDTGELFF. Written as DNA, the CDR3 is TGTGCCAGCAGCCAAGCGGGGGACACCGGGGAGCTGTTTTTT.

Comment on this clonotype: An end of the junction does not agree with germline; a read error may underlie this. This chain joins TRBV2 and TRBJ2-7; possibly TRBD2 for D (6 bases). The CDR3 is 14 amino acids. Per the germline V gene, CDR1 is SNHLY and CDR2 is FYNNEI. As DNA, the CDR3 is TGTGCCACCAGTGAACGGGGACTCCAATACGAGCAGTACTTC. Translating it yields CATSERGLQYEQYF.